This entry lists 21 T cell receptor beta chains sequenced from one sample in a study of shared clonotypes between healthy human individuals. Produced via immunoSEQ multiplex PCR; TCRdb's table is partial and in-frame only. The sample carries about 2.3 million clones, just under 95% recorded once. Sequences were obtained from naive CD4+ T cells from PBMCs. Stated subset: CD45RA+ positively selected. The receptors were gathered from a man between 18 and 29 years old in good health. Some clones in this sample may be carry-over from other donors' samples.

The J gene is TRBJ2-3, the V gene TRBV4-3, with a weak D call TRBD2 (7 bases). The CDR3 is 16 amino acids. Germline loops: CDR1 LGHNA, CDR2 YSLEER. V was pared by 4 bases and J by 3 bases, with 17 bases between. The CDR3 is CASSRKRGRGTDTQYF. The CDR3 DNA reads TGCGCCAGCAGCCGTAAAAGGGGGAGGGGGACAGATACGCAGTATTTT.

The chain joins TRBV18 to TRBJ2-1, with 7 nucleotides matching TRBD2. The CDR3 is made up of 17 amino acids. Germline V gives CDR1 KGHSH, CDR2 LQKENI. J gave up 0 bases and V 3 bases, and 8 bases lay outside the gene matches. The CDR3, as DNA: TGTGCCAGCTCACCTACTCCGCCTAGCGGCTCCTACAATGAGCAGTTCTTC. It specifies CASSPTPPSGSYNEQFF.

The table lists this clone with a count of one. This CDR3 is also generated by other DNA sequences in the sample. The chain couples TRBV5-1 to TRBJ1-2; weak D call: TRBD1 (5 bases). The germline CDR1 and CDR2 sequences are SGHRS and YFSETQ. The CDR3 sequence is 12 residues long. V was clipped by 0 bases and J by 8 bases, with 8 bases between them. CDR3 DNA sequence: TGCGCCAGCAGCTTGGCAGGGCCCGGCTACACCTTC. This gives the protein CASSLAGPGYTF.

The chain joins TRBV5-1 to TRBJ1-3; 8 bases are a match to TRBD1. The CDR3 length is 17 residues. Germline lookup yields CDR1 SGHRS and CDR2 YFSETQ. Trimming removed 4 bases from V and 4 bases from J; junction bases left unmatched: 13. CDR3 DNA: TGCGCCAGCAGCGAAAAGACAGGGGCGCCTCCAGGAAACACCATATATTTT. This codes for CASSEKTGAPPGNTIYF.

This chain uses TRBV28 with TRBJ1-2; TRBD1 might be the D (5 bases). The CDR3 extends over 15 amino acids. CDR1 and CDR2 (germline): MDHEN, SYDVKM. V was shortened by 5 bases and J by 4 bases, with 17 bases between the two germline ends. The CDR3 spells CASSAPGGRAYGYTF. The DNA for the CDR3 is TGTGCCAGCAGTGCCCCCGGGGGTAGAGCCTATGGCTACACCTTC.

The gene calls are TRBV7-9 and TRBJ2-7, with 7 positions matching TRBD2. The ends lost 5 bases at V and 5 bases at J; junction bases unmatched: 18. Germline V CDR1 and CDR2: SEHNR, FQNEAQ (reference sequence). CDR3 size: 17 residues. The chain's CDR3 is CASSAPLVRRESHEQYF. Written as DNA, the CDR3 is TGTGCCAGCAGCGCCCCCTTGGTACGGCGGGAGTCCCACGAGCAGTACTTC.

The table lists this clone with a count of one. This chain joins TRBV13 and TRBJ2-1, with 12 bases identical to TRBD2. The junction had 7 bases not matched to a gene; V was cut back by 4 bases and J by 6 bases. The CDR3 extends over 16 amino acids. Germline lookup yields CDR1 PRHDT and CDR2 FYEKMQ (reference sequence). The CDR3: CASSSRRTSGTNEQFF. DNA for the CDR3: TGTGCCAGCAGCTCGAGAAGGACTAGCGGGACCAATGAGCAGTTCTTC.

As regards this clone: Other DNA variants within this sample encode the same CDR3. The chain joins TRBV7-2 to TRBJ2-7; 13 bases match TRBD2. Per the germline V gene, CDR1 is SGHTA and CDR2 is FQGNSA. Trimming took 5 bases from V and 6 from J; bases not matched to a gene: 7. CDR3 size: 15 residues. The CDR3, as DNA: TGTGCCAGCAGCCCGCGGACTAGCGGGAGCGGCGAGCAGTACTTC. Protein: CASSPRTSGSGEQYF.

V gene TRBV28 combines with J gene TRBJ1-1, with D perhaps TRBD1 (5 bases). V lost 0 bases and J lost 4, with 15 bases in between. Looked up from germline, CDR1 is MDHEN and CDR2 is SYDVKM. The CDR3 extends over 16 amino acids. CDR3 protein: CASSLWAGGVVTEAFF. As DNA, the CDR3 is TGTGCCAGCAGTTTATGGGCGGGGGGAGTGGTCACTGAAGCTTTCTTT.

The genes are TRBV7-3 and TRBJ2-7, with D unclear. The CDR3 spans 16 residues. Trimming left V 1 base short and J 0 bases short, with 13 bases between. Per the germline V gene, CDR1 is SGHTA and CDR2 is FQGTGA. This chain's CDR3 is CASSLRAGDASYEQYF. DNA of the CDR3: TGTGCCAGCAGCTTAAGAGCAGGCGACGCCTCCTACGAGCAGTACTTC.

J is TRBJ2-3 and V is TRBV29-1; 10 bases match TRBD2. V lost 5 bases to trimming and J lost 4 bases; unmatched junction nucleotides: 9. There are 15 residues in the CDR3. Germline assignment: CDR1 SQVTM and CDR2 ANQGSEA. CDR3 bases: TGCAGCGTTAAGGGTATAGCGGGAGGACCAGATACGCAGTATTTT. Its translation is CSVKGIAGGPDTQYF.

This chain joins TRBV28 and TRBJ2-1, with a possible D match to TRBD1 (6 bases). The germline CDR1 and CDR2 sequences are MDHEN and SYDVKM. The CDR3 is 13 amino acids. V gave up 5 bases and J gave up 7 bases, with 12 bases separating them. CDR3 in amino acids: CASSMTDRNEQFF. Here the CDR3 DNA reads TGTGCCAGCAGTATGACGGACAGAAATGAGCAGTTCTTC.

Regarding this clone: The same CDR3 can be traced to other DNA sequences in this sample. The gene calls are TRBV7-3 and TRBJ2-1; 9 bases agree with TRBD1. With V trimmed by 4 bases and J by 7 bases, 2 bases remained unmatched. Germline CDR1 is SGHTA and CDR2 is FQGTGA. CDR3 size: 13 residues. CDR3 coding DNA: TGTGCCAGCAGCTCGGGACAGGGAAATGAGCAGTTCTTC. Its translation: CASSSGQGNEQFF.

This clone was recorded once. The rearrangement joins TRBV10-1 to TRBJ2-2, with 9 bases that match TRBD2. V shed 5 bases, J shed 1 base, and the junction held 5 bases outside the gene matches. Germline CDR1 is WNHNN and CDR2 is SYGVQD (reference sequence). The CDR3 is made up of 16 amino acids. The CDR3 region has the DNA TGCGCCAGCAGTCCCGGGACTAGCAGGAACACCGGGGAGCTGTTTTTT. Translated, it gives CASSPGTSRNTGELFF.

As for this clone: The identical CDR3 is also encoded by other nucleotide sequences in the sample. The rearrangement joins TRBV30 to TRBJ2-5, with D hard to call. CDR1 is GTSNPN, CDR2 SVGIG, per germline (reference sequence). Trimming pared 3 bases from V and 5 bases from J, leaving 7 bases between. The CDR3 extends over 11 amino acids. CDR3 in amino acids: CAWSSGETQYF. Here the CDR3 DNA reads TGTGCCTGGAGCAGTGGGGAGACCCAGTACTTC.

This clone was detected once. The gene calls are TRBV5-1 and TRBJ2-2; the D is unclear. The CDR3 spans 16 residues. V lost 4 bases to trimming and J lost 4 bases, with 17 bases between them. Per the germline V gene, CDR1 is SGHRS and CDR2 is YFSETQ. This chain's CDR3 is CASSADPSYGTGELFF. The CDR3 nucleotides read TGCGCCAGCAGCGCCGACCCCTCCTACGGCACCGGGGAGCTGTTTTTT.

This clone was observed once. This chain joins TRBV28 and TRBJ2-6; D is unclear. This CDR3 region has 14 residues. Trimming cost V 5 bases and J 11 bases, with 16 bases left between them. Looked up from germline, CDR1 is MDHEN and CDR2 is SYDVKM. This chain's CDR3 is CASSHQDARDVLTF. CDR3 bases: TGTGCCAGCAGTCATCAGGACGCCCGGGACGTCCTGACTTTC.

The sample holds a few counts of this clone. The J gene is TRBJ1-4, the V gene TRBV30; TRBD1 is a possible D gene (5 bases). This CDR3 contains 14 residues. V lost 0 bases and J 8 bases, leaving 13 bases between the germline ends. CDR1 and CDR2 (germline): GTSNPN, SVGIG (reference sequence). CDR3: CAWSVGRAGEKLFF. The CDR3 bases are TGTGCCTGGAGTGTAGGCAGGGCGGGGGAAAAACTGTTTTTT.

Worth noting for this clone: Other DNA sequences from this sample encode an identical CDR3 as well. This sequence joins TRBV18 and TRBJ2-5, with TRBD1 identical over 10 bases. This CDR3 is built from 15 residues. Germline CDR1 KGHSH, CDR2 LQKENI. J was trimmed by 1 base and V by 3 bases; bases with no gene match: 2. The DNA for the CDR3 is TGTGCCAGCTCACCGCGGACAGGGGGCCAAGAGACCCAGTACTTC. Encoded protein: CASSPRTGGQETQYF.

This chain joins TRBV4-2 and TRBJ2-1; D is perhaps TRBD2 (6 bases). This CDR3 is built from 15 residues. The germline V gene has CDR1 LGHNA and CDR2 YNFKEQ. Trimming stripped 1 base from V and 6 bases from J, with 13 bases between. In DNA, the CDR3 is TGTGCCAGCAGCCAAGTTTCGGGAGCCGTCAATGAGCAGTTCTTC. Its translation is CASSQVSGAVNEQFF.

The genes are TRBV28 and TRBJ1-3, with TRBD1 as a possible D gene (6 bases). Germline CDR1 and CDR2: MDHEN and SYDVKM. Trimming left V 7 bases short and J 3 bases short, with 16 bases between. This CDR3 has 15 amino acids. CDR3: CASTLGQRIGNTIYF. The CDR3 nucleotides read TGTGCCAGCACCCTAGGACAGCGAATTGGAAACACCATATATTTT. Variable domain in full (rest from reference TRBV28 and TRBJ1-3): DVKVTQSSRYLVKRTGEKVFLECVQDMDHENMFWYRQDPGLGLRLIYFSYDVKMKEKGDIPEGYSVSREKKERFSLILESASTNQTSMYLCASTLGQRIGNTIYFGEGSWLTVV.